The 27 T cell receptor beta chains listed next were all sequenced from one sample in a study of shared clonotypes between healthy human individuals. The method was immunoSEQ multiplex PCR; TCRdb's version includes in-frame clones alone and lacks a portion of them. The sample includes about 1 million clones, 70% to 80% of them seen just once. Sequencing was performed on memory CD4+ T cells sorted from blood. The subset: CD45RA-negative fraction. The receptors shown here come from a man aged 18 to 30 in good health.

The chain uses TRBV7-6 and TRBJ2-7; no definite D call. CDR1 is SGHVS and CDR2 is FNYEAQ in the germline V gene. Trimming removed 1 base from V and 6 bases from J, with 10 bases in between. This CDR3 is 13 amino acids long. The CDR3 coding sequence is TGTGCCAGCAGCTTAGGGTTGACAAGCGAGCAGTACTTC. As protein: CASSLGLTSEQYF. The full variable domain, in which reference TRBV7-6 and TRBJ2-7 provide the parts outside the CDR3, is GAGVSQSPRYKVTKRGQDVALRCDPISGHVSLYWYRQALGQGPEFLTYFNYEAQQDKSGLPNDRFSAERPEGSISTLTIQRTEQRDSAMYRCASSLGLTSEQYFGPGTRLTVT.

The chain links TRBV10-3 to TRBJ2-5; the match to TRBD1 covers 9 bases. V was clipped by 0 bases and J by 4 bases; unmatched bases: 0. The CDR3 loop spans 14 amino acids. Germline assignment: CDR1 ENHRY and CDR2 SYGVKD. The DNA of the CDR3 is TGTGCCATCAGTGAGTCGACAGGGGGAGAGACCCAGTACTTC. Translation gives CAISESTGGETQYF.

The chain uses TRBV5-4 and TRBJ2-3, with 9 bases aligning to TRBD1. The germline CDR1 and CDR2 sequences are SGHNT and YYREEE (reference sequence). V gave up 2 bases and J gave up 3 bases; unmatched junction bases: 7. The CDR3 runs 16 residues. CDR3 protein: CASSFPPGQGTDTQYF. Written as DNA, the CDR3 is TGTGCCAGCAGCTTCCCCCCGGGACAGGGTACAGATACGCAGTATTTT.

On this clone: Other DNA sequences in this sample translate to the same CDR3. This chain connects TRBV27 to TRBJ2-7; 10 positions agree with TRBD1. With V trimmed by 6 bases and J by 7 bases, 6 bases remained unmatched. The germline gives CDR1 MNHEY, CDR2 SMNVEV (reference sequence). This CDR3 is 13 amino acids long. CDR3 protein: CASRGTGAGEQYF. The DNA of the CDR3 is TGTGCCAGCAGAGGGACAGGGGCGGGTGAGCAGTACTTC.

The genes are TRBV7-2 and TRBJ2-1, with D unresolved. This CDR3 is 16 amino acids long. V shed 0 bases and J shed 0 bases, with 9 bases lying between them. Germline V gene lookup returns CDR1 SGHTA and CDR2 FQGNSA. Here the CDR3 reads CASSLARMSSYNEQFF. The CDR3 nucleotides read TGTGCCAGCAGCTTAGCGCGAATGAGCTCCTACAATGAGCAGTTCTTC.

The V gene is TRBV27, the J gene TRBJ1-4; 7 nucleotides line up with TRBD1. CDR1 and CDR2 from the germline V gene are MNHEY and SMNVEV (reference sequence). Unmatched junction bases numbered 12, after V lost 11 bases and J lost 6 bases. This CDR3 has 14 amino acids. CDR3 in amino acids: CARRPGQRYEKLFF. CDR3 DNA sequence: TGTGCCCGGCGACCGGGACAGCGATATGAAAAACTGTTTTTT.

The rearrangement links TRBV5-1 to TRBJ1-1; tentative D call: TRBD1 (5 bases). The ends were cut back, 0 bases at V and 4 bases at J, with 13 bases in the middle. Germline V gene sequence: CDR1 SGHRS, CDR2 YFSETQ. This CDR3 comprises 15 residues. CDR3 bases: TGCGCCAGCAGCTTGGTGGCAGGGCCTGCCACTGAAGCTTTCTTT. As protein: CASSLVAGPATEAFF.

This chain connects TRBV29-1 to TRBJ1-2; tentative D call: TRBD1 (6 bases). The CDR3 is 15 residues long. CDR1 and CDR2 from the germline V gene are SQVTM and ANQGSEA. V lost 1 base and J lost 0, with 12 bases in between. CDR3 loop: CSVEGDRKSNYGYTF. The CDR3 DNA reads TGCAGCGTTGAAGGCGACAGGAAATCTAACTATGGCTACACCTTC.

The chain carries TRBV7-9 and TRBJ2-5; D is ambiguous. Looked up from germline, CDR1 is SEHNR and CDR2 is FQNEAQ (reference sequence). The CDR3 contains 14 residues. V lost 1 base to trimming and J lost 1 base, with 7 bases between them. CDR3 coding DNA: TGTGCCAGCAGCTTAGGTCGGGCCCAAGAGACCCAGTACTTC. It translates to CASSLGRAQETQYF.

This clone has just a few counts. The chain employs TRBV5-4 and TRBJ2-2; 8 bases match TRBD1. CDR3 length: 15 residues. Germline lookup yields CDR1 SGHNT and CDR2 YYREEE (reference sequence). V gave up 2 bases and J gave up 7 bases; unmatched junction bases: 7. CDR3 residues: CASSLGGQDIGELFF. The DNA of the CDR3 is TGTGCCAGCAGCTTAGGGGGACAGGATATCGGGGAGCTGTTTTTT.

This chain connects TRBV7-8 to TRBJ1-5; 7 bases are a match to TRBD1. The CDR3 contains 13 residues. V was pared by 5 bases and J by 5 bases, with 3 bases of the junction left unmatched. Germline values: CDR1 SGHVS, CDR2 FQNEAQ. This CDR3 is CASSQDRDQPQHF. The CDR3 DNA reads TGTGCCAGCAGCCAAGACAGGGATCAGCCCCAGCATTTT.

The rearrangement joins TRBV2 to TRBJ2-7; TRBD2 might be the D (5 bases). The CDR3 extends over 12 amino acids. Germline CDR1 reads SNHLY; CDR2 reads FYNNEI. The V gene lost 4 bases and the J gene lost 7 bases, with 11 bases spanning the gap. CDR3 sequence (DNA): TGTGCCAGCAGTGGAGCCTGGGAGGAGCAGTACTTC. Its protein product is CASSGAWEEQYF.

The CDR3 nucleotides read TGTGCCAGCAGCTTAGAACGGGGGGTCGGCGAGCAGTACTTC. Translating gives CASSLERGVGEQYF. The chain combines TRBV11-2 with TRBJ2-7; 7 nucleotides agree with TRBD2. This CDR3 contains 14 residues. From germline, CDR1 is SGHAT and CDR2 FQNNGV. J lost 6 bases, V lost 0 bases, and 5 bases had no gene match.

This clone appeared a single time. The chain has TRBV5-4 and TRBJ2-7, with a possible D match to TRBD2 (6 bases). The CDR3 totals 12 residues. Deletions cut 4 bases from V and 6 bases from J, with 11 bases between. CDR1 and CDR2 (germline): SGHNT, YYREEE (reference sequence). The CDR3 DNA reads TGTGCCAGCAGCGGCGGGACGACCGAGCAGTACTTC. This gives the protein CASSGGTTEQYF.

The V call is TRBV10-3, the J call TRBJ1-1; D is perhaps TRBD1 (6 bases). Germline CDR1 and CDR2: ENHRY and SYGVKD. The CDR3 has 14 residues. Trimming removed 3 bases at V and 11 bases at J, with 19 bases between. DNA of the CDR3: TGTGCCATCAGTGACCCCGACAGGTCAAACCCCGCTTTCTTT. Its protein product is CAISDPDRSNPAFF.

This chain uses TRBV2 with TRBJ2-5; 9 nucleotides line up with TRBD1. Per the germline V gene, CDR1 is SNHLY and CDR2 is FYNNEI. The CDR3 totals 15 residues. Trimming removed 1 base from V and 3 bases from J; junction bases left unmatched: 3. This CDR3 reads CASSEGRDREETQYF. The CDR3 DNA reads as TGTGCCAGCAGTGAAGGGCGGGACAGGGAAGAGACCCAGTACTTC.

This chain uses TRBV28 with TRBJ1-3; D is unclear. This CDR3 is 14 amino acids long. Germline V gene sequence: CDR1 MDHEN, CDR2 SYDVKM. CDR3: CAVLGQSSGNTIYF. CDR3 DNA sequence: TGTGCGGTACTGGGTCAGAGCTCTGGAAACACCATATATTTT.

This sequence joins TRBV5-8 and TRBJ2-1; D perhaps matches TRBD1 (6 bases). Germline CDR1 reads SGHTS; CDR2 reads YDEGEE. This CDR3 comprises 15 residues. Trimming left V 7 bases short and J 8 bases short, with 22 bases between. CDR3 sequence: CASGPRRQAPDEQFF. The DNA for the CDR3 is TGTGCCAGCGGCCCCAGGAGACAGGCACCGGATGAGCAGTTCTTC.

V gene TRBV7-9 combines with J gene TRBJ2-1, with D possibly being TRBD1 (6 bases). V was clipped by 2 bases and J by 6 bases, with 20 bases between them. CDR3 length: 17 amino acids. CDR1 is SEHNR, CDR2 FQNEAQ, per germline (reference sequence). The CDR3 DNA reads TGTGCCAGCAGCTTATCTATCGGACAGTCGATTGGCAATGAGCAGTTCTTC. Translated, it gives CASSLSIGQSIGNEQFF.

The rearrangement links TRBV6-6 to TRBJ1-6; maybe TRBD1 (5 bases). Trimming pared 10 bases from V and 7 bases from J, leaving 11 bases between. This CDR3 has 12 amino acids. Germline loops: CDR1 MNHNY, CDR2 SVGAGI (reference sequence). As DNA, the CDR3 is TGTGCCACGGCAGGGAGAAATTCACCCCTCCACTTT. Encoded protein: CATAGRNSPLHF.

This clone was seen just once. CDR3 DNA: TGTGCCTGGACCGTCCCGGGACTAGCCGATGAGCAGTTCTTC. It codes for CAWTVPGLADEQFF. This chain connects TRBV30 to TRBJ2-1; 9 bases are shared with TRBD2. V was clipped by 4 bases and J by 8 bases; unmatched bases: 9. In germline, CDR1 is GTSNPN, CDR2 SVGIG (reference sequence). The CDR3 runs 14 residues.

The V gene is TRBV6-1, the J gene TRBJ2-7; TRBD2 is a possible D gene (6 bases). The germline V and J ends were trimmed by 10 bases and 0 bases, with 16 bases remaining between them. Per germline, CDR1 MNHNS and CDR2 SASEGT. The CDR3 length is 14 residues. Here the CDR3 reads CATRERASSYEQYF. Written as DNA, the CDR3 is TGTGCCACTCGTGAGCGGGCCAGCTCCTACGAGCAGTACTTC.

CDR3 loop: CASRRAGGSNEQFF. The CDR3 DNA reads TGTGCCAGCAGACGGGCGGGGGGCTCCAATGAGCAGTTCTTC. The gene calls are TRBV2 and TRBJ2-1, with 8 bases that match TRBD2. The V segment lost 6 bases and the J segment 6 bases; nucleotides outside the gene matches: 7. This CDR3 is built from 14 residues. Per the germline V gene, CDR1 is SNHLY and CDR2 is FYNNEI.

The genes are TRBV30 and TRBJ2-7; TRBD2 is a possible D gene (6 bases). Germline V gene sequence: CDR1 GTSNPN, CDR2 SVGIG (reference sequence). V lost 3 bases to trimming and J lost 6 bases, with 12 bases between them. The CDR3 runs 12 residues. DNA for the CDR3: TGTGCCTGGAGCGAGGCGGGGTTCGAGCAGTACTTC. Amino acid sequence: CAWSEAGFEQYF.

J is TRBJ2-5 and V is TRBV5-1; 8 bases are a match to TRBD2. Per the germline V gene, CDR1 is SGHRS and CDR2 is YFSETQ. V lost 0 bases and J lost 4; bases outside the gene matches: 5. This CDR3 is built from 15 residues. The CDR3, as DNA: TGCGCCAGCAGCTTGGCAGCGGGAGTATCAGAGACCCAGTACTTC. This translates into CASSLAAGVSETQYF.

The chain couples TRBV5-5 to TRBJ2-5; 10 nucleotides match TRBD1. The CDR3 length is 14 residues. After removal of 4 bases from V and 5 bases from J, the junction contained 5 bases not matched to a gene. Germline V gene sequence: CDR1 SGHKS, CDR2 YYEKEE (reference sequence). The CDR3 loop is CASSLTGGYETQYF. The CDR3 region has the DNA TGTGCCAGCAGCCTGACAGGGGGCTATGAGACCCAGTACTTC.

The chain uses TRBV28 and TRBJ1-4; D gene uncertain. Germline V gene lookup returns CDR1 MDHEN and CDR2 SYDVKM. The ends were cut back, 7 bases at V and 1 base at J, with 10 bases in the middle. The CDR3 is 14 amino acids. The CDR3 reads CASTSYVTNEKLFF. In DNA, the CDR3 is TGTGCCAGCACGTCGTACGTAACTAATGAAAAACTGTTTTTT.